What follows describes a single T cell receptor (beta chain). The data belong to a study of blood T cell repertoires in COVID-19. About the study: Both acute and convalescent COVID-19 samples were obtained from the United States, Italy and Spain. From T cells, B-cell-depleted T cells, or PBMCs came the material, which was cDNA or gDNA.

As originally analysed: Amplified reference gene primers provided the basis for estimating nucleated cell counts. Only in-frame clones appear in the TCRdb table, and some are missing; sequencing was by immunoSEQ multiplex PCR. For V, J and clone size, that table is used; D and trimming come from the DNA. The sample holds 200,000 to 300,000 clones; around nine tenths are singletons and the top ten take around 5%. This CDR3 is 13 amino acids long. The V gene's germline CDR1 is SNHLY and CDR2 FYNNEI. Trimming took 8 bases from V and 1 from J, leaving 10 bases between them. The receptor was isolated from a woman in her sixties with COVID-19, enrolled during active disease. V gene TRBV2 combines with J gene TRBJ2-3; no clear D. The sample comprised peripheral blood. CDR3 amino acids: CASLGLRTDTQYF. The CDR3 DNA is TGTGCCAGCTTGGGCCTCCGCACAGATACGCAGTATTTT.